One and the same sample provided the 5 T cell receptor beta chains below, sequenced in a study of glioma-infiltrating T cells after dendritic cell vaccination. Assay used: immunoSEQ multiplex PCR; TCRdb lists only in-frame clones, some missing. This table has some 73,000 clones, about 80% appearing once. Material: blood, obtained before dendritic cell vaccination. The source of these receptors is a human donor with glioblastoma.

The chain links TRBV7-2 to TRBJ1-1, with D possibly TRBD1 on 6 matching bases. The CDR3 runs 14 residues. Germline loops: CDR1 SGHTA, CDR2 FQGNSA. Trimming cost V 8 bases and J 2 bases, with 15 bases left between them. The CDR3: CASRPGQINTEAFF. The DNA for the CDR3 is TGTGCCAGCCGTCCTGGACAGATAAACACTGAAGCTTTCTTT.

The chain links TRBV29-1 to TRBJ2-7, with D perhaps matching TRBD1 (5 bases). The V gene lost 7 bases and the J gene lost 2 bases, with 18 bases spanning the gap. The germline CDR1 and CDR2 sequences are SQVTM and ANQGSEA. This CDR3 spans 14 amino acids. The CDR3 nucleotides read TGCAGCGCTGTCAGGGCCTCGAATCCCTACGAGCAGTACTTC. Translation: CSAVRASNPYEQYF.

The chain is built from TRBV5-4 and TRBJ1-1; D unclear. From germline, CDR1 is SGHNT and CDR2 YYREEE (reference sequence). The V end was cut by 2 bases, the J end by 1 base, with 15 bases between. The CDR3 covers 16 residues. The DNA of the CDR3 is TGTGCCAGCAGCTTCGGGTGGAGAGAGGGGAACACTGAAGCTTTCTTT. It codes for CASSFGWREGNTEAFF.

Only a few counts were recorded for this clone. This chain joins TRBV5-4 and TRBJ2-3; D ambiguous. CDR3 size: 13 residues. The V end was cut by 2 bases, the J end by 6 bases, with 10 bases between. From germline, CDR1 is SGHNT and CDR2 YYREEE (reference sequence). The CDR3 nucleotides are TGTGCCAGCAGCTTCCCTCAGGCCGATACGCAGTATTTT. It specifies CASSFPQADTQYF. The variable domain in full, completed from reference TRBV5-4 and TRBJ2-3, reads ETGVTQSPTHLIKTRGQQVTLRCSSQSGHNTVSWYQQALGQGPQFIFQYYREEENGRGNFPPRFSGLQFPNYSSELNVNALELDDSALYLCASSFPQADTQYFGPGTRLTVL.

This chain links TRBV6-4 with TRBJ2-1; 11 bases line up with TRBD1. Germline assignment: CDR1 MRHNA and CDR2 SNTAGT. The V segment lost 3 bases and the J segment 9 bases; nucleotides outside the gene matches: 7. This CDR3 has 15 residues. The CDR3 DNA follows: TGTGCCAGCAGTGAGGAGCCGGGACAGGGGGGTGAGCAGTTCTTC. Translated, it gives CASSEEPGQGGEQFF.